This TCR beta chain was captured by sequencing in a study of cytomegalovirus exposure and HLA in healthy donors. Study-wide background: The study placed around 80% of its roughly 410 genotyped donors in the Caucasian-associated ancestry cluster. Study-wide results and limits: Researchers left out some V segments, among them TRBV6-2 and TRBV6-3, as indistinguishable. Differences between HLA loci emerged in a later analysis of TCR association rates, with DRB1 most and HLA-C fewest.

Amplification used 60 Vbeta primers and 13 Jbeta primers. The table came from immunoSEQ multiplex PCR; TCRdb's copy has only in-frame clones and leaves some out. The top ten clones hold 6% to 7.5% of a sample with roughly 100,000 clones, 83% of them seen once. This clone was counted a few times. No antigen is known for it. This CDR3 contains 14 residues. Trimming took 8 bases from V and 5 from J; bases not matched to a gene: 10. Germline CDR1 ENHRY, CDR2 SYGVKD. Sequencing was performed on PBMCs. This TCR was sampled from a man aged 18 to 30 in good health and CMV-seronegative. The chain is built from TRBV10-3 and TRBJ1-2; 8 bases match TRBD1. DNA for the CDR3: TGTGCCATCTCCCCTAGACAGGGGTTGTATGGCTACACCTTC. It specifies CAISPRQGLYGYTF.